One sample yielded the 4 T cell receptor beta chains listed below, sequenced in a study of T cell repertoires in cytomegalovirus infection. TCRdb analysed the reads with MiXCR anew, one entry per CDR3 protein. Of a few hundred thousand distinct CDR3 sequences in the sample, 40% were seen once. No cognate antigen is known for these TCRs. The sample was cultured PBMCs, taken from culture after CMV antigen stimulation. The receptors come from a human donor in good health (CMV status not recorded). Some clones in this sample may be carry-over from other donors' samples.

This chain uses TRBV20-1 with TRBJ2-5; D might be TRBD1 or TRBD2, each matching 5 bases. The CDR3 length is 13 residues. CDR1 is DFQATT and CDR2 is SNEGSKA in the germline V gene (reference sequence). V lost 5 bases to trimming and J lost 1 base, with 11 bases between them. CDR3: CSAPVGGQETQYF. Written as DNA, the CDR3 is TGCAGTGCTCCTGTTGGGGGCCAAGAGACCCAGTACTTC.

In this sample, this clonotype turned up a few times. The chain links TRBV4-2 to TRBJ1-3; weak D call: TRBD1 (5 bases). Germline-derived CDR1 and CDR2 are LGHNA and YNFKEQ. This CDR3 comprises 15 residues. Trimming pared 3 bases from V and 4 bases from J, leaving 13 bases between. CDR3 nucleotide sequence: TGTGCCAGCAGCCAGACAGACAGTTTGGGAAACACCATATATTTT. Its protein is CASSQTDSLGNTIYF.

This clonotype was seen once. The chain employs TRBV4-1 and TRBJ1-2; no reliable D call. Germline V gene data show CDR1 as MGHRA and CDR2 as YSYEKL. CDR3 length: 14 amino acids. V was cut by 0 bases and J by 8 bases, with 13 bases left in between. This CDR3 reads CASSQDTRSKGYTF. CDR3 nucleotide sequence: TGCGCCAGCAGCCAAGATACCAGGAGTAAGGGCTACACCTTC.

This chain's CDR3 is CASSDPGTPSTDTQYF. In DNA form, the CDR3 reads TGTGCCAGCAGTGACCCCGGGACTCCTAGCACAGATACGCAGTATTTT. The V gene is TRBV6-4, the J gene TRBJ2-3, with D possibly matching TRBD2 (6 bases). V was cut by 2 bases and J by 0 bases, with 12 bases left in between. The CDR3 totals 16 residues. The V gene's germline CDR1 is MRHNA and CDR2 SNTAGT.